This entry lists 21 T cell receptor beta chains sequenced from one sample in a study of blood T cell repertoires in COVID-19 (dated by TCRdb to about 2020). To prepare the library, the immunoSEQ multiplex PCR assay was applied. In TCRdb, the immuneACCESS table is reduced to in-frame sequences with V and J assigned. These tables do not hold every clone; where another copy was compared, an unresolved V gene accounts for under half, and the others remain unexplained. Counted in this sample were some 190,000 clones; about 80% of them appeared once. The ten largest clones add up to about 6.9% of the sample. Sequencing was carried out using peripheral blood. Receptors were obtained from a man in his sixties with acute or convalescent COVID-19.

On this clone itself: Germline and junction disagree at one end, which may indicate a read error. The genes are TRBV11-2 and TRBJ2-7; TRBD2 agrees at 11 bases. CDR1 and CDR2 from the germline V gene are SGHAT and FQNNGV. This CDR3 has 14 amino acids. CDR3 residues: CASRLAGGTYEQYF. The DNA of the CDR3 is TGTGCCAGCAGATTAGCGGGAGGGACCTACGAGCAGTACTTC. The full variable domain, in which reference TRBV11-2 and TRBJ2-7 provide the parts outside the CDR3, is EAGVAQSPRYKIIEKRQSVAFWCNPISGHATLYWYQQILGQGPKLLIQFQNNGVVDDSQLPKDRFSAERLKGVDSTLKIQPAKLEDSAVYLCASRLAGGTYEQYFGPGTRLTVT.

This rearrangement joins TRBV10-3 to TRBJ1-2; D gene ambiguous. Germline CDR1 and CDR2: ENHRY and SYGVKD. Trimming left V 6 bases short and J 8 bases short, with 16 bases between. This CDR3 spans 13 amino acids. The CDR3 bases are TGTGCCATCAGCGGAGGTGAGGGAAGCGGCTACACCTTC. Its translation is CAISGGEGSGYTF.

The chain uses TRBV5-6 and TRBJ1-5; 7 bases are shared with TRBD1. Germline loops: CDR1 SGHDT, CDR2 YYEEEE. The J segment lost 0 bases and the V segment lost 3 bases, leaving 6 bases of the junction unmatched. This CDR3 contains 16 residues. The CDR3 DNA is TGTGCCAGCAGCTGGGCCGGGACAGATAGCAATCAGCCCCAGCATTTT. Encoded protein: CASSWAGTDSNQPQHF.

The chain is built from TRBV7-9 and TRBJ2-7; TRBD1 agrees at 9 bases. CDR3 size: 14 residues. V lost 5 bases and J lost 2; bases outside the gene matches: 4. Germline CDR1 SEHNR, CDR2 FQNEAQ (reference sequence). The CDR3 protein is CASSRGQGPYEQYF. In nucleotides, the CDR3 is TGTGCCAGCAGCCGGGGACAGGGCCCCTACGAGCAGTACTTC.

The J gene is TRBJ2-1, the V gene TRBV2; 10 nucleotides match TRBD2. Germline V CDR1 and CDR2: SNHLY, FYNNEI. This CDR3 has 15 residues. The J segment lost 3 bases and the V segment lost 7 bases, leaving 6 bases of the junction unmatched. The CDR3 nucleotides read TGTGCCAGCAATTCACTAGCGGGATTCTACAATGAGCAGTTCTTC. This encodes CASNSLAGFYNEQFF.

This clone has a handful of counts. This chain uses TRBV5-1 with TRBJ1-6; the D is unclear. The CDR3 extends over 14 amino acids. V lost 2 bases to trimming and J lost 7 bases, with 10 bases between them. Germline CDR1 and CDR2: SGHRS and YFSETQ. CDR3 sequence reads: CASSFSGWNSPLHF. In nucleotides, the CDR3 is TGCGCCAGCAGCTTTTCGGGGTGGAATTCACCCCTCCACTTT. Together with reference TRBV5-1 and TRBJ1-6, the CDR3 gives the full variable domain: KAGVTQTPRYLIKTRGQQVTLSCSPISGHRSVSWYQQTPGQGLQFLFEYFSETQRNKGNFPGRFSGRQFSNSRSEMNVSTLELGDSALYLCASSFSGWNSPLHFGNGTRLTVT.

The chain joins TRBV10-3 to TRBJ1-5, with a tentative D call TRBD1 (6 bases). Germline V CDR1 and CDR2: ENHRY, SYGVKD. CDR3 length equals 14 residues. Trimming cost V 6 bases and J 6 bases, with 15 bases left between them. In DNA form, the CDR3 reads TGTGCCATCAGCAGAACAGGGTTCAGTCAGCCCCAGCATTTT. Translated: CAISRTGFSQPQHF.

The chain combines TRBV7-2 with TRBJ2-2; TRBD2 aligns across 9 bases. Germline assignment: CDR1 SGHTA and CDR2 FQGNSA. The CDR3 has 16 amino acids. J was trimmed by 4 bases and V by 5 bases; bases with no gene match: 8. The CDR3 DNA sequence: TGTGCCAGCAGCCCTGGGGGTAGCGGGGGCACCGGGGAGCTGTTTTTT. Protein sequence: CASSPGGSGGTGELFF. Looking up the rest from reference TRBV7-2 and TRBJ2-2 gives the full variable domain: GAGVSQSPSNKVTEKGKDVELRCDPISGHTALYWYRQSLGQGLEFLIYFQGNSAPDKSGLPSDRFSAERTGGSVSTLTIQRTQQEDSAVYLCASSPGGSGGTGELFFGEGSRLTVL.

The CDR3 coding sequence is TGCGCCAGCAGCCAACCTGACAGGGTTCAGCCCCAGCATTTT. It yields the protein CASSQPDRVQPQHF. The chain recombines TRBV4-1 with TRBJ1-5, with 7 bases aligning to TRBD1. CDR1 and CDR2 (germline): MGHRA, YSYEKL. The V gene end was trimmed by 2 bases and the J gene end by 6 bases; junction bases not matched to a gene: 4. The CDR3 is made up of 14 amino acids.

This sequence joins TRBV30 and TRBJ2-1; perhaps TRBD1 as D (6 bases). V was clipped by 0 bases and J by 0 bases, with 9 bases between them. CDR1 GTSNPN and CDR2 SVGIG come from the germline V gene (reference sequence). CDR3 length: 15 amino acids. The CDR3 region has the DNA TGTGCCTGGAGTGTGGGACACTCCTCCTACAATGAGCAGTTCTTC. It is translated as CAWSVGHSSYNEQFF.

This chain links TRBV6-5 with TRBJ1-2, with D uncertain. CDR3 size: 15 residues. V was cut by 7 bases and J by 3 bases, with 18 bases left in between. The germline gives CDR1 MNHEY, CDR2 SVGAGI. In DNA form, the CDR3 reads TGTGCCAGCACTCCCGTTATGGCGGATTACTATGGCTACACCTTC. Protein sequence: CASTPVMADYYGYTF.

This chain uses TRBV25-1 with TRBJ1-3, with D unclear. CDR1 is MGHDK and CDR2 is SYGVNS in the germline V gene. V lost 8 bases and J 6 bases, leaving 5 bases between the germline ends. The CDR3 has 10 residues. The CDR3 DNA follows: TGTGCCAGCTTTCTAAACACCATATATTTT. This gives the protein CASFLNTIYF.

The chain carries TRBV19 and TRBJ2-7, with a possible D match to TRBD1 (5 bases). The CDR3 is 14 amino acids. Trimming took 7 bases from V and 2 from J, leaving 15 bases between them. Germline V gene lookup returns CDR1 LNHDA and CDR2 SQIVND (reference sequence). The CDR3: CASKSRQGTYEQYF. CDR3 DNA: TGTGCCAGTAAGTCACGGCAGGGTACCTACGAGCAGTACTTC. The whole variable domain, filled in from reference TRBV19 and TRBJ2-7, reads DGGITQSPKYLFRKEGQNVTLSCEQNLNHDAMYWYRQDPGQGLRLIYYSQIVNDFQKGDIAEGYSVSREKKESFPLTVTSAQKNPTAFYLCASKSRQGTYEQYFGPGTRLTVT.

The chain joins TRBV4-1 to TRBJ1-5, with a possible D match to TRBD1 (6 bases). Between the trimmed V and J ends, which lost 3 bases and 6 bases, there was a span of 9 bases. Per germline, CDR1 MGHRA and CDR2 YSYEKL. The CDR3 is 13 amino acids. The DNA of the CDR3 is TGCGCCAGCAGCCAGTTACAGGGTCAGCCCCAGCATTTT. It encodes CASSQLQGQPQHF.

This clone showed up just a few times. This chain links TRBV7-9 with TRBJ2-1, with D perhaps TRBD1 (5 bases). V lost 5 bases and J 9 bases, leaving 14 bases between the germline ends. This CDR3 is built from 13 residues. Per the germline V gene, CDR1 is SEHNR and CDR2 is FQNEAQ (reference sequence). CDR3 amino acids: CASSGSWTPEQFF. CDR3 bases: TGTGCCAGCAGCGGATCGTGGACACCTGAGCAGTTCTTC.

The gene calls are TRBV7-9 and TRBJ1-2; the match to TRBD1 covers 7 bases. The CDR3 length is 13 residues. Germline trimming cut 7 bases from V and 5 bases from J; bases unmatched to any gene: 7. Germline V gene lookup returns CDR1 SEHNR and CDR2 FQNEAQ (reference sequence). The CDR3 sequence is CASNPGTAYGYTF. The DNA of the CDR3 is TGTGCCAGCAACCCGGGGACAGCTTATGGCTACACCTTC. Together with reference TRBV7-9 and TRBJ1-2, the CDR3 gives the full variable domain: DTGVSQNPRHKITKRGQNVTFRCDPISEHNRLYWYRQTLGQGPEFLTYFQNEAQLEKSRLLSDRFSAERPKGSFSTLEIQRTEQGDSAMYLCASNPGTAYGYTFGSGTRLTVV.

The rearrangement uses TRBV6-6 and TRBJ2-1; 10 bases map to TRBD2. This CDR3 comprises 16 residues. Trimming took 6 bases from V and 10 from J; bases not matched to a gene: 15. From germline, CDR1 is MNHNY and CDR2 SVGAGI (reference sequence). The CDR3 bases are TGTGCCAGCAGCAGGTCCTCCAGCGGGGGGGCCGAGGAGCAGTTCTTC. Translating gives CASSRSSSGGAEEQFF.

J is TRBJ1-4 and V is TRBV28, with TRBD1 matching 7 bases. The germline gives CDR1 MDHEN, CDR2 SYDVKM. The CDR3 is 13 residues long. J lost 8 bases, V lost 10 bases, and 10 bases had no gene match. CDR3 loop: CATYRGLQEKLFF. CDR3 in DNA: TGTGCCACCTACAGGGGCCTACAGGAAAAACTGTTTTTT. Based on the CDR3 plus reference TRBV28 and TRBJ1-4, the full variable domain is DVKVTQSSRYLVKRTGEKVFLECVQDMDHENMFWYRQDPGLGLRLIYFSYDVKMKEKGDIPEGYSVSREKKERFSLILESASTNQTSMYLCATYRGLQEKLFFGSGTQLSVL.

The chain recombines TRBV25-1 with TRBJ1-4; 8 bases map to TRBD1. V trimming: 2 bases; J trimming: 8 bases; junction bases outside the gene matches: 10. CDR1 is MGHDK, CDR2 SYGVNS, per germline. The CDR3 extends over 16 amino acids. The CDR3 nucleotides are TGTGCCAGCAGTGAAGGCCGACAGGGGTTAAGCGAAAAACTGTTTTTT. Translation gives CASSEGRQGLSEKLFF.

This chain links TRBV6-9 with TRBJ1-1, with D uncertain. CDR3 length: 16 residues. The V end was cut by 0 bases, the J end by 1 base, with 12 bases between. Per germline, CDR1 MNHGY and CDR2 SVAAGI. CDR3 nucleotides: TGTGCCAGCAGTTATTCGGGCGCCCGTGCGAACACTGAAGCTTTCTTT. Translated, it gives CASSYSGARANTEAFF.

The gene calls are TRBV9 and TRBJ2-3; D perhaps matches TRBD2 (6 bases). Germline V gene sequence: CDR1 SGDLS, CDR2 YYNGEE. Trimming took off 0 bases at V and 1 base at J, with 12 bases between the two ends. CDR3 length equals 16 residues. CDR3 protein: CASSVEVWGGTDTQYF. In DNA, the CDR3 is TGTGCCAGCAGCGTAGAGGTGTGGGGGGGCACAGATACGCAGTATTTT.